This is a list of T cell receptor beta chains from one sample in a study of CD8+ T cells in alopecia areata. Here immunoSEQ multiplex PCR was the method, and the copy in TCRdb shows in-frame clones only, minus some. Of 150,000 to 200,000 clones in the sample, 50% to 75% are singletons; the top ten hold 16%. Sequenced here: CD4+ T cells sorted from blood, sampled between weeks 55 and 65, from a patient treated with tofacitinib. These receptors were obtained from a human donor with alopecia areata. The CDR3 runs from the conserved cysteine through the conserved F or W. The order of the fields is CDR3 protein, CDR3 DNA, clone size, D gene, J gene, V gene. A D gene is named only where the DNA matches it firmly. A row's size may be missing; if present it is once, few, many or a size class.

CASSQAWAAGQPQHF,TGTGCCAGCAGCCAAGCGTGGGCCGCCGGACAGCCCCAGCATTTT,NA,NA,TRBJ1-5,TRBV4-2
CASSQDGGGNGYTF,TGCGCCAGCAGCCAAGATGGTGGGGGCAACGGCTACACCTTC,NA,NA,TRBJ1-2,TRBV4-1
CASSQELGPGRFLAKNIQYF,TGCGCCAGCAGCCAAGAATTGGGGCCAGGGAGGTTTCTAGCCAAAAACATTCAGTACTTC,NA,NA,TRBJ2-4,TRBV4-1
CASTDDRASYNEQFF,TGTGCCAGCACGGACGACAGGGCCTCCTACAATGAGCAGTTCTTC,NA,TRBD1,TRBJ2-1,TRBV6-5
CAWRVGTGNSPLHF,TGTGCCTGGAGAGTCGGGACAGGGAATTCACCCCTCCACTTT,NA,TRBD1,TRBJ1-6,TRBV30
CASSPRGSYEQYF,TGTGCCAGCTCACCACGGGGCTCCTACGAGCAGTACTTC,once,NA,TRBJ2-7,TRBV18
CASSENGNYGYTF,TGTGCCAGCAGTGAGAACGGGAACTATGGCTACACCTTC,NA,NA,TRBJ1-2,TRBV25-1
CSAPGTSGTDTQYF,TGCAGCGCCCCCGGGACAAGTGGCACAGATACGCAGTATTTT,NA,NA,TRBJ2-3,TRBV29-1
CASSVYRNTIYF,TGTGCCAGCAGCGTGTATAGAAACACCATATATTTT,few,NA,TRBJ1-3,TRBV9
CASSYSGGAETQYF,TGTGCCAGCAGCTATAGCGGGGGAGCGGAGACCCAGTACTTC,NA,TRBD2,TRBJ2-5,TRBV13
CATSRDRRPGELFF,TGTGCCACCAGCAGAGATCGTAGGCCCGGGGAGCTGTTTTTT,few,NA,TRBJ2-2,TRBV15
CATSSGLAEQYF,TGTGCCACCAGCTCAGGGTTGGCCGAGCAGTACTTC,few,NA,TRBJ2-7,TRBV15
CASSLAGRRNQPQHF,TGTGCCAGCAGCTTGGCAGGGCGGCGCAATCAGCCCCAGCATTTT,once,NA,TRBJ1-5,TRBV5-6
CASSLRQGITGELFF,TGTGCCAGCAGCCTCCGGCAGGGGATAACCGGGGAGCTGTTTTTT,few,NA,TRBJ2-2,TRBV11-2
CSVEGGRGTSYEQYF,TGCAGCGTTGAGGGGGGCAGGGGGACCTCCTACGAGCAGTACTTC,NA,NA,TRBJ2-7,TRBV29-1
CASSFGQLEADTQYF,TGCGCCAGCAGCTTCGGCCAGTTAGAGGCAGATACGCAGTATTTT,NA,NA,TRBJ2-3,TRBV5-1
CASSPWGSEAFF,TGTGCCAGCAGCCCTTGGGGGAGTGAAGCTTTCTTT,NA,NA,TRBJ1-1,TRBV11-1
CASSVGQGQGSKETQYF,TGTGCCAGCAGCGTCGGGCAGGGACAGGGTTCGAAAGAGACCCAGTACTTC,NA,TRBD1,TRBJ2-5,TRBV9
CASSSPPTLGGAYEQYF,TGTGCCAGCAGTTCCCCCCCCACTTTGGGGGGTGCCTACGAGCAGTACTTC,NA,NA,TRBJ2-7,TRBV27
CASSQSPGQYQETQYF,TGCGCCAGCAGTCAATCTCCCGGACAGTACCAAGAGACCCAGTACTTC,NA,NA,TRBJ2-5,TRBV23-1